The present T cell receptor (beta chain) was sequenced within a study of ipilimumab plus nivolumab after autologous stem cell transplantation. Turning to the study itself: Median doses per patient: a few ipilimumab, about 8 nivolumab. Both relapsed and primary refractory DLBCL were included.

Patients received nivolumab 3 mg/kg at weeks 1, 4, 7, 10, then fortnightly to week 26. CDR1 and CDR2 (germline): SEHNR, FQNEAQ (reference sequence). The CDR3 totals 14 residues. The V gene lost 1 base and the J gene lost 2 bases, with 8 bases spanning the gap. This clone occurred once. Clones were read by immunoSEQ multiplex PCR, and TCRdb kept only the in-frame ones, dropping some. The profile shows around 19,000 clones, about four fifths of them singletons. The source of this sequence is a male donor with diffuse large B-cell lymphoma. V and J are TRBV7-9 and TRBJ1-2; no clear D. The material sequenced was PBMCs, taken in a trial of ipilimumab plus nivolumab as post-transplant consolidation. The CDR3 is CASSLGVLNYGYTF. CDR3 bases: TGTGCCAGCAGCTTAGGGGTGTTGAACTATGGCTACACCTTC. Using reference TRBV7-9 and TRBJ1-2 for the parts outside the CDR3, the full variable domain is DTGVSQNPRHKITKRGQNVTFRCDPISEHNRLYWYRQTLGQGPEFLTYFQNEAQLEKSRLLSDRFSAERPKGSFSTLEIQRTEQGDSAMYLCASSLGVLNYGYTFGSGTRLTVV.